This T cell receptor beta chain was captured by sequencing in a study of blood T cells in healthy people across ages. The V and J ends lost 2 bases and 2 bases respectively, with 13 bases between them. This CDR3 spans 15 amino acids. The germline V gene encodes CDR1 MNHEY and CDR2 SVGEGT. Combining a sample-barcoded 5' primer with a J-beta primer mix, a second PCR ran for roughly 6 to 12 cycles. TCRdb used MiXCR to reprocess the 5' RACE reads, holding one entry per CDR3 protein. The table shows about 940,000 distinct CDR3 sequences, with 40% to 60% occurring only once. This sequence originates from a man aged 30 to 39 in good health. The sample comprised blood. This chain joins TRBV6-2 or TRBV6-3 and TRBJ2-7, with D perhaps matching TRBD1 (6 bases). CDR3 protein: CASSYRPGVAYEQYF. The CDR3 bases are TGTGCCAGCAGTTACCGGCCAGGGGTCGCCTACGAGCAGTACTTC.